This TCR beta chain comes out of a study of control samples from healthy donors and cancer patients. Sequenced by immunoSEQ multiplex PCR; TCRdb stores in-frame clones only, minus some. The sample contains more than 50,000 clones, 95% to 97% of which appear only once. J gave up 8 bases and V 0 bases, and 3 bases lay outside the gene matches. This CDR3 region has 14 residues. Germline V lookup: CDR1 MNHEY, CDR2 SVGAGI. Sequencing was performed on blood. The V call is TRBV6-5, the J call TRBJ1-3, with 8 bases fitting TRBD1. The origin of this receptor is a woman younger than 30 in good health. For the CDR3, the DNA is TGTGCCAGCAGTTACTCGACAGGGGAGGACACCATATATTTT. Protein product: CASSYSTGEDTIYF.